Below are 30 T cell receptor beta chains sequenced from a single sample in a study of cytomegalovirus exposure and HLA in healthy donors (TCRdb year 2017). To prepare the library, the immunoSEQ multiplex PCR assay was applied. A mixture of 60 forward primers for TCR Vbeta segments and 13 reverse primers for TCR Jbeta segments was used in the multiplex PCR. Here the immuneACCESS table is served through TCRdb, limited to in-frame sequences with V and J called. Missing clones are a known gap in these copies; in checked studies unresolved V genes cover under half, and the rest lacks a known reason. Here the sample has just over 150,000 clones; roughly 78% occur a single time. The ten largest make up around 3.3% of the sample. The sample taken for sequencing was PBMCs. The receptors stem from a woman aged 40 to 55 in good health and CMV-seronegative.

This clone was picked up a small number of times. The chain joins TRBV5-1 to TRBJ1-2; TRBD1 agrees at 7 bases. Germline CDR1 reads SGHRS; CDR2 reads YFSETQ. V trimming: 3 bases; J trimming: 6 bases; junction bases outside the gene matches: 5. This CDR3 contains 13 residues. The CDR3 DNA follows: TGCGCCAGCAGCTGGGACAGTTCGGATGGCTACACCTTC. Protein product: CASSWDSSDGYTF.

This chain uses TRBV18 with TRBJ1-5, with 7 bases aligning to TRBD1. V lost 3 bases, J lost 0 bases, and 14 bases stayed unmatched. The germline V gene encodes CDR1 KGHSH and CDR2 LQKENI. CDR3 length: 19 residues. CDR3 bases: TGTGCCAGCTCACCGCCACCCGAGACAGGGTTGCATAGCAATCAGCCCCAGCATTTT. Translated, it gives CASSPPPETGLHSNQPQHF.

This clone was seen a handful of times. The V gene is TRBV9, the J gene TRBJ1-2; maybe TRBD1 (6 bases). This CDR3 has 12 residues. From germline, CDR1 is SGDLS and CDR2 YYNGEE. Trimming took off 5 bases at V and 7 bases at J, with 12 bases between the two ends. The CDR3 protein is CASSFQGFGYTF. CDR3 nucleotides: TGTGCCAGCAGTTTTCAGGGGTTTGGCTACACCTTC.

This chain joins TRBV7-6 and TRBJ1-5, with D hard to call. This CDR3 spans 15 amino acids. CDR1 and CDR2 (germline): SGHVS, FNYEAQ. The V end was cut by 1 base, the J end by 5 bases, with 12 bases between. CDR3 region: CASSLGHDRDQPQHF. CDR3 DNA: TGTGCCAGCAGCTTAGGCCATGATCGAGATCAGCCCCAGCATTTT.

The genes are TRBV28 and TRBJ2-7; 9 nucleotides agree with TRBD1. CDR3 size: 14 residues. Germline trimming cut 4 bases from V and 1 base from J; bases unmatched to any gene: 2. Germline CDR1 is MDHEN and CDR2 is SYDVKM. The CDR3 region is CASSSGTGSYEQYF. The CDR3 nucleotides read TGTGCCAGCAGTTCCGGGACAGGGTCCTACGAGCAGTACTTC.

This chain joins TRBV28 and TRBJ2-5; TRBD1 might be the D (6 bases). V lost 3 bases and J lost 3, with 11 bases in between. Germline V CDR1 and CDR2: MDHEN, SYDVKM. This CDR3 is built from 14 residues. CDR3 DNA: TGTGCCAGCAGTTTCCGCAGGGGTAAAGAGACCCAGTACTTC. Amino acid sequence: CASSFRRGKETQYF.

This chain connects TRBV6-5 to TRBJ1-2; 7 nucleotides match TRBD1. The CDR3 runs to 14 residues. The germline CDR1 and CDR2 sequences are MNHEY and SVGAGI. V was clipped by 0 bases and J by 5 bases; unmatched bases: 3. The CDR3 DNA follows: TGTGCCAGCAGTTACTCGGACAGGCGGTATGGCTACACCTTC. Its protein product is CASSYSDRRYGYTF.

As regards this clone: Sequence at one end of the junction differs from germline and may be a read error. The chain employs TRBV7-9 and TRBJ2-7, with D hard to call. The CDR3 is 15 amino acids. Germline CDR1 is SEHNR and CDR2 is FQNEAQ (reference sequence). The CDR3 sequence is CSSSFGDSSSYEQYF. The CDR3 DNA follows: TGTTCCAGCAGCTTTGGAGACTCTAGCTCCTACGAGCAGTACTTC.

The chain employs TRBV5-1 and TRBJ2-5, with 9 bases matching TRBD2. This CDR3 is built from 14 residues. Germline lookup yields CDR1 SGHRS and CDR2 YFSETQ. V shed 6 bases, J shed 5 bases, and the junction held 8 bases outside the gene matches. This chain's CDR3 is CASKGLAGGETQYF. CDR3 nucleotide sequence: TGCGCCAGCAAGGGACTAGCCGGGGGGGAGACCCAGTACTTC.

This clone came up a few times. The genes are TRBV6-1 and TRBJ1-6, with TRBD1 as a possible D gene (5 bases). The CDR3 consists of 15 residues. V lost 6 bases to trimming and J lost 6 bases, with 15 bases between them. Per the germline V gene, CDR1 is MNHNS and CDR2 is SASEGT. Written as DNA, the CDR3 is TGTGCCAGCAGGCTTGGGGGGAGTGGTAATTCACCCCTCCACTTT. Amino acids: CASRLGGSGNSPLHF.

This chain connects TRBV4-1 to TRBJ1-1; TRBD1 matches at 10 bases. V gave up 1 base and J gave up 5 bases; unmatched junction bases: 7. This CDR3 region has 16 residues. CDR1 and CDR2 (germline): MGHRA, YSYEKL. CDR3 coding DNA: TGCGCCAGCAGCCAAGGAGGGACAGGGGTTTGGACTGAAGCTTTCTTT. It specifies CASSQGGTGVWTEAFF.

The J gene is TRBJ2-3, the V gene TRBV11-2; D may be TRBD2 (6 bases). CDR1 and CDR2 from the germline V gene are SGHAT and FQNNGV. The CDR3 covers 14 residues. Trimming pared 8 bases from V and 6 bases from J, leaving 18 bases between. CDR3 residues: CASHFFSGADTQYF. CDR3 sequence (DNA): TGTGCCAGCCATTTTTTCTCGGGAGCGGATACGCAGTATTTT.

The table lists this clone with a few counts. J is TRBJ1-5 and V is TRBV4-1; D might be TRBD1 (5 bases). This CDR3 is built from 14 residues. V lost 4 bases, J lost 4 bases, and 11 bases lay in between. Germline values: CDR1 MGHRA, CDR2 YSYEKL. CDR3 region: CASSPFPGNQPQHF. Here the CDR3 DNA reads TGCGCCAGCAGCCCATTTCCAGGGAATCAGCCCCAGCATTTT.

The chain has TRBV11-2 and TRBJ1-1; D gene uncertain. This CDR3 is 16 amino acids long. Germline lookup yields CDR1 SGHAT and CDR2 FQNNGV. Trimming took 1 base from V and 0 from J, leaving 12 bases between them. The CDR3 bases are TGTGCCAGCAGCTTAGCCCCCCCTAGGCTGAACACTGAAGCTTTCTTT. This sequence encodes CASSLAPPRLNTEAFF.

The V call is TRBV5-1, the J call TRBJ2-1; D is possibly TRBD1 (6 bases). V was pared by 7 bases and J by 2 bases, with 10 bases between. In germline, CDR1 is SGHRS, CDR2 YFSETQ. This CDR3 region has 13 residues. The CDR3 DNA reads TGCGCCAGCTCCCGGGACACCTACAATGAGCAGTTCTTC. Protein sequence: CASSRDTYNEQFF.

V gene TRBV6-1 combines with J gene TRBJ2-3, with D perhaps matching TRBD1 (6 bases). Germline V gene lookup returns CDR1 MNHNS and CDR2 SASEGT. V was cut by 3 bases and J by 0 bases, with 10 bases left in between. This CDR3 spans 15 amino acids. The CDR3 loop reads CASSEDGTSTDTQYF. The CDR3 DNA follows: TGTGCCAGCAGTGAGGACGGGACAAGCACAGATACGCAGTATTTT.

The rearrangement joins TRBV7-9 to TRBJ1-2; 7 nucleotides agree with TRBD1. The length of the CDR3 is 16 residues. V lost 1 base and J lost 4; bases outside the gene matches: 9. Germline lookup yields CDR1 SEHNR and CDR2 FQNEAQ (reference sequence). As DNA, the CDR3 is TGTGCCAGCAGCTTAGGCGGGCCAGGGGGACCCTATGGCTACACCTTC. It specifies CASSLGGPGGPYGYTF.

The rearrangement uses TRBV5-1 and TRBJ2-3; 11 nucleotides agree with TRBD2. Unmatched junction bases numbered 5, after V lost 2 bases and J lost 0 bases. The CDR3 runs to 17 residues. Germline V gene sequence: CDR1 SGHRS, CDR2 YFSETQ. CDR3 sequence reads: CASSLRLAGISTDTQYF. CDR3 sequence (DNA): TGCGCCAGCAGCTTAAGACTAGCGGGGATAAGCACAGATACGCAGTATTTT.

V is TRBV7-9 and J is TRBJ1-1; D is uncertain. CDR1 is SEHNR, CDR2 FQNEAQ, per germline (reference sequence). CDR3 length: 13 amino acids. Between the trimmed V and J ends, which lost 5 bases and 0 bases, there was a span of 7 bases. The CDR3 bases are TGTGCCAGCAGCGCGGACTTGAACACTGAAGCTTTCTTT. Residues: CASSADLNTEAFF.

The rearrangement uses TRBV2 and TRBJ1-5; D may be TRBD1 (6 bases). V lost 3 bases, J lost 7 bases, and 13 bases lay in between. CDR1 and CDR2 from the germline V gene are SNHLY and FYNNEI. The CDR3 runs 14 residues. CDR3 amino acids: CASSDQGQGQPQHF. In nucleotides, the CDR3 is TGTGCCAGCAGTGATCAGGGTCAGGGGCAGCCCCAGCATTTT.

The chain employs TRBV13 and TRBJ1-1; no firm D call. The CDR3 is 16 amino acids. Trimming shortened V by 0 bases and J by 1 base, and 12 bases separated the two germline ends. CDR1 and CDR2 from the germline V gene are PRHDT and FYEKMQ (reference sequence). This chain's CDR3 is CASSLGGNRANTEAFF. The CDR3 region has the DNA TGTGCCAGCAGCTTAGGCGGGAATCGGGCGAACACTGAAGCTTTCTTT.

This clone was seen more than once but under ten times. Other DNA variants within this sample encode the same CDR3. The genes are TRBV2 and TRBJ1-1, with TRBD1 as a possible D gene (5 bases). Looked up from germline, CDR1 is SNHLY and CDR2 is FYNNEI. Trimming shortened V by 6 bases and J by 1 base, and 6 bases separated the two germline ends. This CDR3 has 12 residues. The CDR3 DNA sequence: TGTGCCAGCAGCAGGGAGAACACTGAAGCTTTCTTT. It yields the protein CASSRENTEAFF.

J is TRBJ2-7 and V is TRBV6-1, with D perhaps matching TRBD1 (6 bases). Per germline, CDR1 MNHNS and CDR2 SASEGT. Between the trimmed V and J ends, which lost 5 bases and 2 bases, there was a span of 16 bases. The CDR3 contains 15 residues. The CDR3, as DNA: TGTGCCAGCAGTCCGCGGACAGAACCAACCTACGAGCAGTACTTC. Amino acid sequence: CASSPRTEPTYEQYF.

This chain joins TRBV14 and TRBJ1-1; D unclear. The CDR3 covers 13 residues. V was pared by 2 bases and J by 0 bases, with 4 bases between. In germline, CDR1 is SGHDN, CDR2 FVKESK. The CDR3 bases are TGTGCCAGCAGCCAATCGTTGAACACTGAAGCTTTCTTT. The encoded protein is CASSQSLNTEAFF. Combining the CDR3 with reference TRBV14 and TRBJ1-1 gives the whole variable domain EAGVTQFPSHSVIEKGQTVTLRCDPISGHDNLYWYRRVMGKEIKFLLHFVKESKQDESGMPNNRFLAERTGGTYSTLKVQPAELEDSGVYFCASSQSLNTEAFFGQGTRLTVV.

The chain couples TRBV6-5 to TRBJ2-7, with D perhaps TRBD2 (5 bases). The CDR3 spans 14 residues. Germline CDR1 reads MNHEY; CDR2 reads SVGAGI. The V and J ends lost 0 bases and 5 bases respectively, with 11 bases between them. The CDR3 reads CASSYSRVRDEQYF. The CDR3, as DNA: TGTGCCAGCAGTTACTCGAGGGTGCGCGACGAGCAGTACTTC.

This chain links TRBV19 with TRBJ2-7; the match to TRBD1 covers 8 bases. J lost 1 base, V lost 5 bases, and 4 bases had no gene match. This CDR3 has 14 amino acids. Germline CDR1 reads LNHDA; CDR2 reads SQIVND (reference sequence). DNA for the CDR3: TGTGCCAGTAGTGACAACAGGGGGTCCTACGAGCAGTACTTC. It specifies CASSDNRGSYEQYF.

DNA of the CDR3: TGTGCCAGCAGCGTAGCAACAGGGGGTGGCTATGGCTACACCTTC. Translated: CASSVATGGGYGYTF. This sequence joins TRBV9 and TRBJ1-2; TRBD1 matches at 8 bases. From germline, CDR1 is SGDLS and CDR2 YYNGEE. With 0 bases clipped from V and 4 bases from J, the junction kept 5 bases outside the gene matches. This CDR3 spans 15 amino acids.

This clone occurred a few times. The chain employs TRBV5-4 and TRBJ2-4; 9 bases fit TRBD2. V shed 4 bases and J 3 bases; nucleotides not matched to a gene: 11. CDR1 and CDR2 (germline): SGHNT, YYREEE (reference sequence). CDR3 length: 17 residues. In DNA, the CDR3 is TGTGCCAGCAGCCCGACTGTAGCGGGGGCAATCAAAAACATTCAGTACTTC. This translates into CASSPTVAGAIKNIQYF.

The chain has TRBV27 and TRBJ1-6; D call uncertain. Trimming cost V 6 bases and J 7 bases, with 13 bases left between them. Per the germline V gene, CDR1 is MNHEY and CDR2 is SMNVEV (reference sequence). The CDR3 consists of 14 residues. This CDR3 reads CASRSRPGNSPLHF. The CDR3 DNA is TGTGCCAGCAGGTCCAGACCCGGGAATTCACCCCTCCACTTT.

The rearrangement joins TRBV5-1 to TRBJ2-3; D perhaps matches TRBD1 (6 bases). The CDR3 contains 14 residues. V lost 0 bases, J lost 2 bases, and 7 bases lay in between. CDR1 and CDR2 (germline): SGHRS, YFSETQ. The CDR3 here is CASSLGDITDTQYF. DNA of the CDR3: TGCGCCAGCAGCTTGGGGGACATCACAGATACGCAGTATTTT.